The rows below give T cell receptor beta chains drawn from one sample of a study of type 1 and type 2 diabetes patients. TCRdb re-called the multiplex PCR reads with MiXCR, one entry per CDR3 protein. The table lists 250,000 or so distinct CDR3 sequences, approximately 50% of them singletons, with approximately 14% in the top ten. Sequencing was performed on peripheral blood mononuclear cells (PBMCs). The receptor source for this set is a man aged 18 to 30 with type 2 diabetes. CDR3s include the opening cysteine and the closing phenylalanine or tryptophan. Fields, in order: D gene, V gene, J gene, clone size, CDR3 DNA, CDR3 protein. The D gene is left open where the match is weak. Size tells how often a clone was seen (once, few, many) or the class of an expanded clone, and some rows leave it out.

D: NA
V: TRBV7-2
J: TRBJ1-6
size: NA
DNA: TGTGCCAGCAGCTTAGTCGCAGGCCCTAATTCACCCCTCCACTTT
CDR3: CASSLVAGPNSPLHF

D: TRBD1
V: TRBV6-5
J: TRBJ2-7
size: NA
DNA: TGTGCCAGCAGTTACGGTCAGGGGGCTTACGAGCAGTACTTC
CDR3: CASSYGQGAYEQYF

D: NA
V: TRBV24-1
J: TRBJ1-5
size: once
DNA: TGTGCCACCAGTGACCGGAATCAAATTCAGGGAGAGCCCCAGCATTTT
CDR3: CATSDRNQIQGEPQHF

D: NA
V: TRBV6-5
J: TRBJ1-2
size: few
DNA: TGTGCCAGCAGTGAAGGACTGACACCCACCAACTATGGCTACACCTTC
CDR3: CASSEGLTPTNYGYTF

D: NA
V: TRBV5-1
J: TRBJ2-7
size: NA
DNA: TGCGCCAGCAGCTTGGTTGGGGTCGAGCAGTACTTC
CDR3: CASSLVGVEQYF

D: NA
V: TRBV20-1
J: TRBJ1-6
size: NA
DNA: TGCAGTGCTAGTCCGGGTAGGCAGCATAATTCACCCCTCCACTTT
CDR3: CSASPGRQHNSPLHF

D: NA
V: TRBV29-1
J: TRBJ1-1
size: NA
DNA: TGCAGCGTTGAAGACCAAGGAGGTGAAGCTTTCTTT
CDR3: CSVEDQGGEAFF

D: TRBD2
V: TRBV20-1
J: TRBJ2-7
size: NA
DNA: TGCACTGGCAAGGGACTAGATTCCAGTGGGCAGTACTTC
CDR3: CTGKGLDSSGQYF

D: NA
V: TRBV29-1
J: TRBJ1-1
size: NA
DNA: TGCAGCGTTGGCAACACTGAAGCTTTCTTT
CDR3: CSVGNTEAFF

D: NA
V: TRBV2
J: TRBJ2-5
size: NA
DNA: TGTGCCAGCTCCCGGGATGCAGTGGGGACCCAAGAGACCCAGTACTTC
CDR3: CASSRDAVGTQETQYF

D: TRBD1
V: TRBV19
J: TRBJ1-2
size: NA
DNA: TGTGCCAGTAGTACTTATCCGGGACAGGGGTTACGAGGCTACACCTTC
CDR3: CASSTYPGQGLRGYTF

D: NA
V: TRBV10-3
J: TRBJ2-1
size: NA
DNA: TGTGCCATCAGTGTCGAACAGGGCTCCTACAATGAGCAGTTCTTC
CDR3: CAISVEQGSYNEQFF

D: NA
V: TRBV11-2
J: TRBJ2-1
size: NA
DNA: TGTGCCAGCAGCTTAGATGTGCTCTCCTACAATGAGCAGTTCTTC
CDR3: CASSLDVLSYNEQFF

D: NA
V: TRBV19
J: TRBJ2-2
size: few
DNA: TGTGCCAGTAGCAGAACGGTCCGAACGAACACCGGGGAGCTGTTTTTT
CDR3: CASSRTVRTNTGELFF

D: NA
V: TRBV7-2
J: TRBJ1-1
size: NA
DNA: TGTGCCAGCAGCTTTTACAACACTGAAGCTTTCTTT
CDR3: CASSFYNTEAFF

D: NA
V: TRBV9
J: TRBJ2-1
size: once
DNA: TGTGCCAGCAGCGGCCTCTACAATGAGCAGTTCTTC
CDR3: CASSGLYNEQFF

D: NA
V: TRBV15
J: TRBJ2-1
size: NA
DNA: TGTGCCACCAGCAGTTGGGACTCGCCTGGAAATGAGCAGTTCTTC
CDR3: CATSSWDSPGNEQFF

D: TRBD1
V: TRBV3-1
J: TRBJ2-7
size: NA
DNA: TGTGCCAGCAGCCCGACAGGGTTTGACTACGAGCAGTACTTC
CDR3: CASSPTGFDYEQYF

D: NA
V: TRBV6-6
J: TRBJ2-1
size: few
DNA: TGTGCCAGCATGCCAGAGGGTAACTTCTACAATGAGCAGTTCTTC
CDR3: CASMPEGNFYNEQFF

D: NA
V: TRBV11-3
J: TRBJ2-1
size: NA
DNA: TGTGCCAGCAGCTCTAATCAGGGAGGACAAACTGAGCAGTTCTTC
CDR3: CASSSNQGGQTEQFF

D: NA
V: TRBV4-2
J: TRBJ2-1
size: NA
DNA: TGTGCTAGCAGCCAAGATCAAGGCTACTCTCCCTACAATGAGCAGTTCTTC
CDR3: CASSQDQGYSPYNEQFF

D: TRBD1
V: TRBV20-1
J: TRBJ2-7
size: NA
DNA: TGCAGTGCTAGGGGGACAGGGCTCTACGAGCAGTACTTC
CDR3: CSARGTGLYEQYF

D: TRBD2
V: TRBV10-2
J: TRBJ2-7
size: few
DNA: TGCGCCAGCAGTCGAGGACTAGCCGCCTACGAGCAGTACTTC
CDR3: CASSRGLAAYEQYF

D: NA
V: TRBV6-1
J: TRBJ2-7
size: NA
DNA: TGTGCCATCAGTGGCCGGGAAAACAGGCCGGGAGTCAGTCACGAGCAGTACTTC
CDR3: CAISGRENRPGVSHEQYF

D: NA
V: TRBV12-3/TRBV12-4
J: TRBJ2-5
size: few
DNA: TGTGCCAGCAGCCACTCGGGGAGAGCGGAGGAGACCCAGTACTTC
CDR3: CASSHSGRAEETQYF

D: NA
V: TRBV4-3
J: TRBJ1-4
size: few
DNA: TGCGCCAGCAGCCAAGATCAAGTCCGCAGGGGCACTAATGAAAAACTGTTTTTT
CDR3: CASSQDQVRRGTNEKLFF

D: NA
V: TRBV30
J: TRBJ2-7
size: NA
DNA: TGTGCCTGGACTGGCACCCGCTACGAGCAGTACTTC
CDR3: CAWTGTRYEQYF

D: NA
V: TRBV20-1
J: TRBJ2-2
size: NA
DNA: TGCAGTGCCCCCGAATGGGAGAGCACCGGGGAGCTGTTTTTT
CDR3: CSAPEWESTGELFF

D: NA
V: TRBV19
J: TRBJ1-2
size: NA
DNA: TGTGCCAGTAGCGAGGGTCGCTATGGCTACACCTTC
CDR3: CASSEGRYGYTF

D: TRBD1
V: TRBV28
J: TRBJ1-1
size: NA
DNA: TGTGCCAGCAGGGTAGGACAGGGGGACGCTGAAGTTTTCTTT
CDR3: CASRVGQGDAEVFF

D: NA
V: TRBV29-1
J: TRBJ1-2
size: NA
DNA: TGCAGCGTTGAAAAGGGGGGTACTAACTATGGCTACACCTTC
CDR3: CSVEKGGTNYGYTF

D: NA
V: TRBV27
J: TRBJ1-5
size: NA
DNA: TGTGCCAGCAGTTTATATAGCTCTTTTCATCGGCCCCAGCATTTT
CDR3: CASSLYSSFHRPQHF

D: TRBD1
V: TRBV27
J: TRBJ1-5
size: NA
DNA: TGTGCCAGCAGTTCGGAGCAAACAGGGGCCTTTGGACAGCCCCAGCATTTT
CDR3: CASSSEQTGAFGQPQHF

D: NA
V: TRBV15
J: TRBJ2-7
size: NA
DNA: TGTGCCACCAGCAGAGAAGGGGGTAGCTCCTACGAGCAGTACTTC
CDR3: CATSREGGSSYEQYF

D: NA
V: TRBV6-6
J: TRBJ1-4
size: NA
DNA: TGTGCCAGCAGTGGCCTCAGGGCACTTAATGAAAAACTGTTTTTT
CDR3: CASSGLRALNEKLFF